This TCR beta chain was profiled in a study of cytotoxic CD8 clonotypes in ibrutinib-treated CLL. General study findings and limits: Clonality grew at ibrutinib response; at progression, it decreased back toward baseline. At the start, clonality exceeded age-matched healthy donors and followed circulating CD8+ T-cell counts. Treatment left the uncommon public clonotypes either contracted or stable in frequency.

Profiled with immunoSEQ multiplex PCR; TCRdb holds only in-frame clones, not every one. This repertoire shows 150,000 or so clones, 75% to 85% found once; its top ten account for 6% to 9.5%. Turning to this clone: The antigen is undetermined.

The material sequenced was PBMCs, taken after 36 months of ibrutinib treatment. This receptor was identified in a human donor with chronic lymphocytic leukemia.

CDR3 DNA sequence: TGTGCCAGCAGTGATGGAGCGGGGGGCAAAACCGGGGAGCTGTTTTTT. Its protein is CASSDGAGGKTGELFF. V and J are TRBV6-4 and TRBJ2-2, with 9 bases fitting TRBD2. The length of the CDR3 is 16 residues. From germline, CDR1 is MRHNA and CDR2 SNTAGT. J was trimmed by 5 bases and V by 3 bases; bases with no gene match: 7.